This T cell receptor beta chain was sequenced for a study of early stage breast cancer tumors. A note on this clone: No antigen is known for it.

Tissue for this sample was collected about 2-4 cm from the breast tumor. Normal breast often needed roughly 90-310 mg of tissue for enough DNA. Using immunoSEQ multiplex PCR, the repertoire was profiled, and TCRdb retains in-frame clones only, with some absent. The sample lists approximately 8,000 clones, roughly 80% occurring once. Whole-study findings and limits: Chain pairing and CD4, CD8 or FOXP3 expression were not captured. Enriched TCRB sequences shared across patients were mostly commonly generated sequences.

Germline lookup yields CDR1 SGHRS and CDR2 YFSETQ. Deletions cut 0 bases from V and 0 bases from J, with 16 bases between. CDR3 length: 17 residues. Sequenced input: normal breast tissue next to the tumor. This clonotype originated in a person in their sixties with breast cancer. This sequence joins TRBV5-1 and TRBJ2-7, with D tentatively TRBD1 (6 bases). The CDR3 DNA sequence: TGCGCCAGCAGCTTGGGGCCCTACAGGGCTCGCTCCTACGAGCAGTACTTC. This gives the protein CASSLGPYRARSYEQYF.